The T cell receptor (beta chain) described here comes from a study of T-cell memory formation after mild COVID-19. Overall study context: TCR clusters were mostly confined to one donor each. Whole-study findings and limits: Contracting CD8+ clones were enriched in EMRA, CD4+ mainly in CM and EM. Prior to infection, memory already included some responding clones, suggesting cross-reactive memory joined.

Trimming cost V 6 bases and J 4 bases; bases outside gene matches: 7. Looked up from germline, CDR1 is MNHEY and CDR2 is SVGAGI. The CDR3 loop spans 15 amino acids. Via MiXCR, TCRdb re-called the 5' RACE reads, giving one row per CDR3 protein. The sample lists about 280,000 distinct CDR3 sequences, 8.2% occurring once. For this clonotype: What it binds is unknown.

The receptor was isolated from a man aged 18 to 30 who had mild COVID-19 (a few samples of this study predate the infection). Cell type and time point are not known. Sequencing input: PBMCs or a T cell subset sorted from them (not recorded which). V and J are TRBV6-5 and TRBJ2-7; TRBD2 agrees at 12 bases. The CDR3 DNA sequence: TGTGCCAGCAGCCCTCTAGCGGGGGGGCGGTACGAGCAGTACTTC. It is translated as CASSPLAGGRYEQYF.